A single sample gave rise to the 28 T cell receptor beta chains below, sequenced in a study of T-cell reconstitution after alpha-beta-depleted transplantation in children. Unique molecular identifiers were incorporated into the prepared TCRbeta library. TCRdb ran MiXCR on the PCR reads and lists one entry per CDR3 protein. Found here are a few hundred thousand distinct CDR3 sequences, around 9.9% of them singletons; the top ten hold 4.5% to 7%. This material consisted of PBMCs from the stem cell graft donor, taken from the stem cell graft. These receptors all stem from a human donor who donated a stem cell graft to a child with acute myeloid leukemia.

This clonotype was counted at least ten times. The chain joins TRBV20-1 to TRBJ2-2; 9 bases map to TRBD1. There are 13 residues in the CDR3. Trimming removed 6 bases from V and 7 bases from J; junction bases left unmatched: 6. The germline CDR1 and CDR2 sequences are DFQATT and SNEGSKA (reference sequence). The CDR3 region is CSARTGAHGELFF. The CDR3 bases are TGCAGTGCCCGGACAGGGGCACACGGGGAGCTGTTTTTT.

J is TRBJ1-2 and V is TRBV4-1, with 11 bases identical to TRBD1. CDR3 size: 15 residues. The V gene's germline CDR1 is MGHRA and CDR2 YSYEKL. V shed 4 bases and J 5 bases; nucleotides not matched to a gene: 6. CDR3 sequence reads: CASSRGTGGPYGYTF. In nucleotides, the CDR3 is TGCGCCAGCAGCCGTGGGACAGGGGGACCATATGGCTACACCTTC.

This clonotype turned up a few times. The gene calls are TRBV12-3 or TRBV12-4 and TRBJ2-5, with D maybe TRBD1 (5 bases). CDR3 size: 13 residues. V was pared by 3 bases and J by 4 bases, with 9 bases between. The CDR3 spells CASSFQGIETQYF. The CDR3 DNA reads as TGTGCCAGCAGTTTCCAGGGAATAGAGACCCAGTACTTC.

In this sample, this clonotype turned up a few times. CDR3 residues: CASSRSWQGLGNEQFF. The CDR3 DNA sequence: TGTGCCAGCAGCCGGTCTTGGCAGGGCCTTGGGAATGAGCAGTTCTTC. This chain joins TRBV6-2 or TRBV6-3 and TRBJ2-1, with a possible D match to TRBD1 (5 bases). CDR3 length equals 16 residues. The V end lost 6 bases, the J end lost 7 bases, and 22 bases lay between the germline ends. The V gene's germline CDR1 is MNHEY and CDR2 SVGEGT.

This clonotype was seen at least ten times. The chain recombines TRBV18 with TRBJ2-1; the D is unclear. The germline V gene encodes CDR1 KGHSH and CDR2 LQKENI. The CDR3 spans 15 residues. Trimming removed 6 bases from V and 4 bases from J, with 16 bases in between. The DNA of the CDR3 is TGTGCCAGCTCCACAACCAACACAGAATACAATGAGCAGTTCTTC. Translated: CASSTTNTEYNEQFF.

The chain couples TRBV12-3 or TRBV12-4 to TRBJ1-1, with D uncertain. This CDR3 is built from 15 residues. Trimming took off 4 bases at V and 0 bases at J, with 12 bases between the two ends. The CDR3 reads CASSYPGRMNTEAFF. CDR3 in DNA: TGTGCCAGCAGTTATCCGGGCCGGATGAACACTGAAGCTTTCTTT.

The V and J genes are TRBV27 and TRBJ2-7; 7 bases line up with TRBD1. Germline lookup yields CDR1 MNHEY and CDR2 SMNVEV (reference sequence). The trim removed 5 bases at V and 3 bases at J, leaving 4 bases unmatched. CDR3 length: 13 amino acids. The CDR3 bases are TGTGCCAGCAGTACGGGACAGTTCTACGAGCAGTACGTC. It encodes CASSTGQFYEQYV.

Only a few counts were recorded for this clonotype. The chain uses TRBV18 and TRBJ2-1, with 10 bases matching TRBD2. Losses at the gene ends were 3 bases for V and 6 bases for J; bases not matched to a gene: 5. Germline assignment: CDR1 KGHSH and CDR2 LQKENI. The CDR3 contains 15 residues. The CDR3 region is CASSPGSGRVNEQFF. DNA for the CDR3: TGTGCCAGCTCACCGGGGAGCGGGAGGGTCAATGAGCAGTTCTTC.

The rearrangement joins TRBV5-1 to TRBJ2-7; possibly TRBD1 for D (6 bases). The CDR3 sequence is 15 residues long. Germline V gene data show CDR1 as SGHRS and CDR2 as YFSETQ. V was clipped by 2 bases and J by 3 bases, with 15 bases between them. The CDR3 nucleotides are TGCGCCAGCAGCTTTGGGGGCGAGACTTACTACGAGCAGTACGTC. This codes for CASSFGGETYYEQYV.

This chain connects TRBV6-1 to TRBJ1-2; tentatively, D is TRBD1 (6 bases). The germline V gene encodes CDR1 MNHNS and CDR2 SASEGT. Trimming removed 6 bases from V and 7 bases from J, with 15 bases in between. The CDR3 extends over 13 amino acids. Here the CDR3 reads CASRMPGGLGYTF. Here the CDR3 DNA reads TGTGCCAGCAGAATGCCCGGGGGCCTTGGCTACACCTTC.

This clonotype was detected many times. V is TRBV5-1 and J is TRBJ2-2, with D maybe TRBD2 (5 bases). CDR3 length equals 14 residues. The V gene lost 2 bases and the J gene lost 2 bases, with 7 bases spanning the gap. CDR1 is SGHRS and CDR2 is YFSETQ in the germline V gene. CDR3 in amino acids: CASSFRDNTGELFF. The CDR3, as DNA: TGCGCCAGCAGCTTCCGGGATAACACCGGGGAGCTGTTTTTT.

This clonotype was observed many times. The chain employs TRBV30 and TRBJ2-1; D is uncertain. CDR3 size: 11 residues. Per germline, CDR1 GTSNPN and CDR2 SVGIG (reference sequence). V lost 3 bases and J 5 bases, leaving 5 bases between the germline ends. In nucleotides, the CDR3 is TGTGCCTGGAGAGAAAACAATGAGCAGTTCTTC. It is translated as CAWRENNEQFF.

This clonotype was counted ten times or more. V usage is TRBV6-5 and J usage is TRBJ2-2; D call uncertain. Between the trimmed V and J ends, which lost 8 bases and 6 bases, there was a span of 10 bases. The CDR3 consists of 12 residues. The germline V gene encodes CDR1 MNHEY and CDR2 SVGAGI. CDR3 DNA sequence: TGTGCCAGCGGGGTGTTTTCCGGGGAGCTGTTTTTT. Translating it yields CASGVFSGELFF.

CDR3 loop: CSARDLRQATDTQYF. The DNA of the CDR3 is TGCAGTGCTAGAGATTTACGACAGGCGACAGATACGCAGTATTTT. The rearrangement links TRBV20-1 to TRBJ2-3, with D maybe TRBD1 (6 bases). The germline V gene encodes CDR1 DFQATT and CDR2 SNEGSKA (reference sequence). The CDR3 has 15 amino acids. The V end was cut by 0 bases, the J end by 3 bases, with 13 bases between.

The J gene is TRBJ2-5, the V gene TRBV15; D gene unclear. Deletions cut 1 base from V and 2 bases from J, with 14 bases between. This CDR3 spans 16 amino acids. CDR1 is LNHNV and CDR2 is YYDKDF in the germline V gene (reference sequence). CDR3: CATSRVDWWEQETQYF. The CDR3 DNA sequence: TGTGCCACCAGCAGAGTGGATTGGTGGGAACAAGAGACCCAGTACTTC.

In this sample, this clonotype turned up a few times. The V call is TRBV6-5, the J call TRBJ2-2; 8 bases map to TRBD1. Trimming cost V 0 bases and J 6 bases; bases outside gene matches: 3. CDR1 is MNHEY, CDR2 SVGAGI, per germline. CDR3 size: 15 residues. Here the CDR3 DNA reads TGTGCCAGCAGTTACTCAGTACAGGGGGCCGGGGAGCTGTTTTTT. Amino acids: CASSYSVQGAGELFF.

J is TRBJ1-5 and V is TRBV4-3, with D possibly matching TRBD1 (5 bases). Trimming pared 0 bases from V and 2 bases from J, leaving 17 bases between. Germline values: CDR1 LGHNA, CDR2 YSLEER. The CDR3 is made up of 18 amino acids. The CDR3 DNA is TGCGCCAGCAGCCAAGATTCCTTGGGACTGGGGGGCAATCAGCCCCAGCATTTT. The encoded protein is CASSQDSLGLGGNQPQHF.

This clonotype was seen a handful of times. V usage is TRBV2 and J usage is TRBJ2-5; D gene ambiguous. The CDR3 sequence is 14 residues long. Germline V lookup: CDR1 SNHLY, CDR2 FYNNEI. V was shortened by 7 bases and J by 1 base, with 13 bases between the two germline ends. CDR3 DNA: TGTGCCAGCACCCCTTCGGAGACCCAAGAGACCCAGTACTTC. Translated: CASTPSETQETQYF. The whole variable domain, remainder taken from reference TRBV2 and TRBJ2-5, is EPEVTQTPSHQVTQMGQEVILRCVPISNHLYFYWYRQILGQKVEFLVSFYNNEISEKSEIFDDQFSVERPDGSNFTLKIRSTKLEDSAMYFCASTPSETQETQYFGPGTRLLVL.

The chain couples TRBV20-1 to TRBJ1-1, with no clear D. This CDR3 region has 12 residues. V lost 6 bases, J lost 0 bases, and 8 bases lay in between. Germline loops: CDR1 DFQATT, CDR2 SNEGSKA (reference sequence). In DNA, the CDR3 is TGCAGTGCCGTTGACATGAACACTGAAGCTTTCTTT. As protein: CSAVDMNTEAFF.

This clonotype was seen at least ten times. The CDR3 spells CASRQRLTDNEQFF. The CDR3 nucleotides are TGTGCCAGCAGACAACGCTTGACAGACAATGAGCAGTTCTTC. The rearrangement links TRBV14 to TRBJ2-1; possibly TRBD1 for D (5 bases). The CDR3 loop spans 14 amino acids. Trimming removed 6 bases at V and 5 bases at J, with 14 bases between. Looked up from germline, CDR1 is SGHDN and CDR2 is FVKESK.

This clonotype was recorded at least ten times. CDR3 residues: CSASVGYYGNTIYF. The CDR3 DNA follows: TGCAGCGCCAGTGTCGGGTATTATGGAAACACCATATATTTT. The chain employs TRBV29-1 and TRBJ1-3; no reliable D call. V was shortened by 7 bases and J by 3 bases, with 16 bases between the two germline ends. The length of the CDR3 is 14 residues. Germline V gene sequence: CDR1 SQVTM, CDR2 ANQGSEA.

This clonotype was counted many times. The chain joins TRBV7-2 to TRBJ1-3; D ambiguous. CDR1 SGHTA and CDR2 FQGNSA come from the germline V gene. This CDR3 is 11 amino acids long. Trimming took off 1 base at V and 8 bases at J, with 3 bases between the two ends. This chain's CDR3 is CASSLGYTIYF. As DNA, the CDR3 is TGTGCCAGCAGCTTAGGATACACCATATATTTT.

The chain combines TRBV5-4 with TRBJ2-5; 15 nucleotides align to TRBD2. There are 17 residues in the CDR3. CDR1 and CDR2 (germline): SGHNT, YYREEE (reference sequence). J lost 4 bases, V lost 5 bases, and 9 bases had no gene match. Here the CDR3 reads CASRQGLAGGQGETQYF. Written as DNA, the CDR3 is TGTGCCAGCAGACAAGGACTAGCGGGAGGGCAGGGAGAGACCCAGTACTTC.

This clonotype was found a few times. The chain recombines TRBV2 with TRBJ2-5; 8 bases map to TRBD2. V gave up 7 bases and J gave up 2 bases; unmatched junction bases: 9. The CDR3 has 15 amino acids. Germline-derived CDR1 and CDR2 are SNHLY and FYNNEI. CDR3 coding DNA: TGTGCCAGCACAATACGCGGGACTAGTCAAGAGACCCAGTACTTC. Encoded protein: CASTIRGTSQETQYF.

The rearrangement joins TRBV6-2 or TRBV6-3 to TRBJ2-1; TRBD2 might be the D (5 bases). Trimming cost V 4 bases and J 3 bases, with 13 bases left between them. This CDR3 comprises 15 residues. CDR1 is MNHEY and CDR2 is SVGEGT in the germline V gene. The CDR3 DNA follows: TGTGCCAGCAGTTCCGGGGTAGCACTCTACAATGAGCAGTTCTTC. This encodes CASSSGVALYNEQFF.

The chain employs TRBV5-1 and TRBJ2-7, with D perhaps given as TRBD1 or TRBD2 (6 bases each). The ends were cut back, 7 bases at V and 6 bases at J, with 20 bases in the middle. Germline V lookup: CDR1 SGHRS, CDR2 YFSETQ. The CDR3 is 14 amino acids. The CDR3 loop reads CASRSELQGGEQYV. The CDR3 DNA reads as TGCGCCAGCCGAAGTGAATTACAGGGAGGCGAGCAGTACGTC.

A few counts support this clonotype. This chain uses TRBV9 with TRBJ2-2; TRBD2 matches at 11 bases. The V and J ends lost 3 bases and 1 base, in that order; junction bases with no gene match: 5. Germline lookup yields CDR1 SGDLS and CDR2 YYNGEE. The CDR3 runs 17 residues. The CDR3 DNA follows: TGTGCCAGCAGCGGTCTAGCGGGAGGACGGAACACCGGGGAGCTGTTTTTT. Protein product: CASSGLAGGRNTGELFF.

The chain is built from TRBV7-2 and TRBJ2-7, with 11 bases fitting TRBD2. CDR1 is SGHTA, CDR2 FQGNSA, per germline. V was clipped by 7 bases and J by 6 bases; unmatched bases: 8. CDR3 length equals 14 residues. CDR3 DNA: TGTGCCAGCAAATCTCTAGCGGGAGGCTCCGAGCAGTACTTC. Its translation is CASKSLAGGSEQYF.